Sequencing of this T cell receptor (beta chain) was carried out in a study of blood T cells in healthy people across ages. Using a J-beta primer mix together with a sample-barcoded 5' primer, a second PCR was run for roughly 6 to 12 cycles. One entry per CDR3 protein results from TCRdb running MiXCR on the 5' RACE reads. The sample records 1.5 million to 1.8 million distinct CDR3 sequences, roughly two fifths being singletons. Germline V gives CDR1 SGHRS, CDR2 YFSETQ. This CDR3 contains 16 residues. Trimming stripped 3 bases from V and 0 bases from J, with 10 bases between. The J gene is TRBJ2-6, the V gene TRBV5-1; perhaps TRBD1 as D (6 bases). The specimen was blood. This clonotype originated in a woman younger than 30 in good health. The CDR3 region is CASSYVRGSGANVLTF. The CDR3 coding sequence is TGCGCCAGCAGCTACGTCAGGGGCTCTGGGGCCAACGTCCTGACTTTC.